This T cell receptor beta chain was recovered during a study of T cells after yellow fever vaccination. Study-level points and caveats: Repertoires obtained by FACS sorting could include abundant clonotypes that entered as contaminants from the bulk population. The booster saw the reappearance of most primary-vaccination clones (approximately 96% CD4, about 85% CD8).

This clonotype has more than one count but fewer than ten. Its antigen is currently unknown. The study made its TCR cDNA through 5'RACE template switching. That step introduced a universal primer site along with UMIs. One entry per CDR3 protein results from TCRdb running MiXCR on the 5' RACE reads. Of 250,000 or so distinct CDR3 sequences in the sample, about 7.1% were seen once. After removal of 2 bases from V and 8 bases from J, the junction contained 3 bases not matched to a gene. There are 13 residues in the CDR3. Germline V gene lookup returns CDR1 SGHRS and CDR2 YFSETQ. Specimen: CD4+ T cells sorted from PBMCs, collected 15 days after the yellow fever booster vaccination. The rearrangement uses TRBV5-1 and TRBJ1-4; TRBD1 matches 7 bases. The source of this sequence is a man between 25 and 39 years old who received the YFV17D yellow fever vaccine. CDR3 sequence: CASSFEGAEKLFF. The CDR3 DNA reads TGCGCCAGCAGCTTCGAGGGGGCAGAAAAACTGTTTTTT. Using reference TRBV5-1 and TRBJ1-4 for the parts outside the CDR3, the full variable domain is KAGVTQTPRYLIKTRGQQVTLSCSPISGHRSVSWYQQTPGQGLQFLFEYFSETQRNKGNFPGRFSGRQFSNSRSEMNVSTLELGDSALYLCASSFEGAEKLFFGSGTQLSVL.